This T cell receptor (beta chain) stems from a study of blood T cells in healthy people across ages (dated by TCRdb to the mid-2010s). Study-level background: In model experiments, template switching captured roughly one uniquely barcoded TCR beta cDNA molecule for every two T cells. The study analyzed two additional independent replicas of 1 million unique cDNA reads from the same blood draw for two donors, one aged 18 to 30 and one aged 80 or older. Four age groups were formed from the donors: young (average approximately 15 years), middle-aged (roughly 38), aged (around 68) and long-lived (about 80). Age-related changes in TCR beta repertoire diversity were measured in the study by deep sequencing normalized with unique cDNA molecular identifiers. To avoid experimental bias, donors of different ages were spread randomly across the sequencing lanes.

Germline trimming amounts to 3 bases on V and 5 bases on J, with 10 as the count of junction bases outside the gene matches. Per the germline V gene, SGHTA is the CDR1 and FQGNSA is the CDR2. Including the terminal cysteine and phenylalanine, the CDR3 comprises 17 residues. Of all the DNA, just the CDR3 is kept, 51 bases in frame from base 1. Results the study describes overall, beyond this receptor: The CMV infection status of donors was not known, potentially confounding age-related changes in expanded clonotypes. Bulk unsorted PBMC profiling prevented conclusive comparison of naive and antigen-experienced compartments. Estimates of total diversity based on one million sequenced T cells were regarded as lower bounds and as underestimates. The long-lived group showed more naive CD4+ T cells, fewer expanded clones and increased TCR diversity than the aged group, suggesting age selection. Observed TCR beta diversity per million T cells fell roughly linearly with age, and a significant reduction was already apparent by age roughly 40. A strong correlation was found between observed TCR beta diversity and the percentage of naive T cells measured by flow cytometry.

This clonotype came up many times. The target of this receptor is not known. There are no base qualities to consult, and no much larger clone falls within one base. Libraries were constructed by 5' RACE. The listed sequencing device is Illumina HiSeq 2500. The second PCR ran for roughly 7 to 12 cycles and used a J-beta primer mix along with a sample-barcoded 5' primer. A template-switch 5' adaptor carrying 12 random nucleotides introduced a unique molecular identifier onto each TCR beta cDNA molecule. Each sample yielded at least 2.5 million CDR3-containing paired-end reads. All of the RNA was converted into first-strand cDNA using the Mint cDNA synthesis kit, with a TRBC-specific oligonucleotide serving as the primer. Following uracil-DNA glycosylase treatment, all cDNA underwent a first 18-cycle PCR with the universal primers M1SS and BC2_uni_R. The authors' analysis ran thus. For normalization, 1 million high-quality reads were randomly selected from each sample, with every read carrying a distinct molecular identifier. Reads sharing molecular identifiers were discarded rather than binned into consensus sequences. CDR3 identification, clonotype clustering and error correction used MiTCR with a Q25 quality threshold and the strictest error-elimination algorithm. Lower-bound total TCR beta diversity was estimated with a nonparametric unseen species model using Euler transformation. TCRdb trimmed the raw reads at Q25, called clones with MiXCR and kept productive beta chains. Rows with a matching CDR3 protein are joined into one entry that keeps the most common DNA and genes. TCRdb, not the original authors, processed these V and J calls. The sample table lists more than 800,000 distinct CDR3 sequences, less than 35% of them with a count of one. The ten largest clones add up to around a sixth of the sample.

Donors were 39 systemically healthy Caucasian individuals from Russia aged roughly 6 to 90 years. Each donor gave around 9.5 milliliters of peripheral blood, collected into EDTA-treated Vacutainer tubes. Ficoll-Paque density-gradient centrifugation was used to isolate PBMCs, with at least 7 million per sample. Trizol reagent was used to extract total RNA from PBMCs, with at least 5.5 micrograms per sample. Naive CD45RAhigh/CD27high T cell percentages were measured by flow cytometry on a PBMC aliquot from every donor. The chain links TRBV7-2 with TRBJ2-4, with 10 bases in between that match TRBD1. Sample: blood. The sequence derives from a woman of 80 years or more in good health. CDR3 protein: CASSLGTGVVGQNIQYF. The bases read TGTGCCAGCAGCTTGGGGACAGGGGTTGTCGGTCAAAACATTCAGTACTTC.